These 20 T cell receptor beta chains were all obtained from the same sample, sequenced in a study of brain metastases from non-small cell lung cancer. Libraries were prepared by immunoSEQ multiplex PCR; TCRdb keeps only in-frame clonotypes and omits some of them. This table has around 2,000 clones, less than 85% appearing once. Sequenced material: tumor-adjacent normal tissue. Every receptor here comes from a donor over 35 with non-small cell lung cancer.

The V gene is TRBV28, the J gene TRBJ1-1; tentatively, D is TRBD1 (5 bases). The CDR3 loop spans 15 amino acids. Per germline, CDR1 MDHEN and CDR2 SYDVKM. V was trimmed by 4 bases and J by 8 bases, leaving 20 bases between them. The CDR3 sequence is CASSSLFGSGREAFF. CDR3 nucleotide sequence: TGTGCCAGCAGTTCCCTCTTCGGCTCAGGGAGGGAAGCTTTCTTT.

This clone came up a few times. The chain couples TRBV24-1 to TRBJ2-3; 14 positions agree with TRBD2. Germline V gene data show CDR1 as KGHDR and CDR2 as SFDVKD. Trimming removed 3 bases from V and 3 bases from J; junction bases left unmatched: 7. The CDR3 covers 18 residues. The CDR3 spells CATSDDQTSGGATDTQYF. The CDR3 DNA follows: TGTGCCACCAGTGATGATCAGACTAGCGGGGGGGCAACAGATACGCAGTATTTT.

J is TRBJ2-2 and V is TRBV24-1; 10 bases fit TRBD1. The CDR3 extends over 13 amino acids. Germline lookup yields CDR1 KGHDR and CDR2 SFDVKD. J lost 7 bases, V lost 9 bases, and 4 bases had no gene match. The CDR3 reads CATSGQGIGELFF. CDR3 DNA sequence: TGTGCCACCTCGGGACAGGGGATCGGGGAGCTGTTTTTT.

This chain links TRBV7-2 with TRBJ2-1; D remains ambiguous. This CDR3 has 13 amino acids. Trimming took 4 bases from V and 10 from J, leaving 14 bases between them. Germline lookup yields CDR1 SGHTA and CDR2 FQGNSA. The CDR3 loop is CASSSPWLWEQFF. The CDR3 DNA follows: TGTGCCAGCAGCTCCCCTTGGTTATGGGAGCAGTTCTTC.

V gene TRBV6-1 combines with J gene TRBJ2-1, with 7 bases lining up with TRBD1. CDR1 and CDR2 (germline): MNHNS, SASEGT. J lost 4 bases, V lost 6 bases, and 3 bases had no gene match. The CDR3 is made up of 13 amino acids. DNA for the CDR3: TGTGCCAGCAGCCGGGACAGTTACAATGAGCAGTTCTTC. It translates to CASSRDSYNEQFF.

This rearrangement joins TRBV25-1 to TRBJ1-1; D possibly corresponds to TRBD1 (5 bases). Between the trimmed V and J ends, which lost 4 bases and 6 bases, there was a span of 9 bases. CDR1 is MGHDK and CDR2 is SYGVNS in the germline V gene. The CDR3 consists of 12 residues. CDR3 DNA sequence: TGTGCCAGCAGTGCGGGACCCCCTGAAGCTTTCTTT. Translated, it gives CASSAGPPEAFF.

This clone was found once. The chain joins TRBV6-5 to TRBJ2-1, with 7 nucleotides matching TRBD1. The CDR3 covers 14 residues. Germline CDR1 MNHEY, CDR2 SVGAGI. V gave up 6 bases and J gave up 8 bases; unmatched junction bases: 10. The DNA of the CDR3 is TGTGCCAGCAGCCTCGGACAGGCAGGCGATGAGCAGTTCTTC. This translates into CASSLGQAGDEQFF.

Notes on this clone: In the same sample, other DNA sequences code for this CDR3. The chain has TRBV28 and TRBJ1-4; D unresolved. V shed 2 bases and J shed 8 bases, with 9 bases lying between them. The CDR3 loop spans 13 amino acids. In germline, CDR1 is MDHEN, CDR2 SYDVKM. CDR3 DNA: TGTGCCAGCAGTTTAGAGGGTGGGGAAAAACTGTTTTTT. This codes for CASSLEGGEKLFF.

With respect to this clone: One junction end disagrees with the germline gene, perhaps due to a read error. The CDR3 DNA reads TGCGCCAGCAGCGAAGAACCCTCAGGGGGCAAAGGCTACACCTTC. This translates into CASSEEPSGGKGYTF. The chain combines TRBV4-1 with TRBJ1-2; 8 nucleotides agree with TRBD1. Germline V CDR1 and CDR2: MGHRA, YSYEKL. This CDR3 is 15 amino acids long.

This sequence joins TRBV9 and TRBJ1-3; TRBD1 might be the D (5 bases). V was cut by 4 bases and J by 1 base, with 9 bases left in between. CDR1 is SGDLS and CDR2 is YYNGEE in the germline V gene. This CDR3 comprises 14 residues. CDR3 in amino acids: CASSRGDSGNTIYF. In DNA form, the CDR3 reads TGTGCCAGCAGCCGGGGGGATTCTGGAAACACCATATATTTT.

The J gene is TRBJ1-3, the V gene TRBV29-1; TRBD1 is a possible D gene (5 bases). The V end lost 7 bases, the J end lost 2 bases, and 9 bases lay between the germline ends. Germline CDR1 reads SQVTM; CDR2 reads ANQGSEA. This CDR3 spans 12 amino acids. The CDR3 sequence is CSATATGNTIYF. The CDR3 DNA reads as TGCAGCGCGACAGCAACTGGAAACACCATATATTTT.

DNA for the CDR3: TGTGCCAGCAGCTACAGTCACCCATTGCAAAGAAAAAACATTCAGTACTTC. Amino acids: CASSYSHPLQRKNIQYF. V and J are TRBV3-1 (or the pseudogene TRBV3-2) and TRBJ2-4; no clear D. There are 17 residues in the CDR3. Germline V gene data show CDR1 as LGHDT and CDR2 as YNNKEL (reference sequence). V gave up 5 bases and J gave up 4 bases, with 21 bases separating them.

The rearrangement links TRBV28 to TRBJ1-2; 7 bases are a match to TRBD1. This CDR3 has 15 residues. Looked up from germline, CDR1 is MDHEN and CDR2 is SYDVKM. Unmatched junction bases numbered 13, after V lost 4 bases and J lost 8 bases. The CDR3 reads CASSSFPMTGWGYTF. The CDR3 DNA reads TGTGCCAGCAGTTCTTTCCCCATGACAGGGTGGGGCTACACCTTC.

This rearrangement joins TRBV11-1 to TRBJ2-1, with D perhaps TRBD2 (6 bases). Deletions cut 2 bases from V and 5 bases from J, with 10 bases between. The CDR3 extends over 14 amino acids. Germline CDR1 and CDR2: SGHAT and FQDESV (reference sequence). Here the CDR3 DNA reads TGTGCCAGCAGCTTACTACTAGCTGACAATGAGCAGTTCTTC. Protein: CASSLLLADNEQFF.

The chain has TRBV7-2 and TRBJ2-3; perhaps D is TRBD1 or TRBD2 (6 bases each). The CDR3 extends over 15 amino acids. V lost 4 bases to trimming and J lost 7 bases, with 18 bases between them. Looked up from germline, CDR1 is SGHTA and CDR2 is FQGNSA. This chain's CDR3 is CASSSAGGGVNTQYF. The CDR3 nucleotides read TGTGCCAGCAGCTCCGCCGGGGGCGGGGTAAATACGCAGTATTTT.

The rearrangement uses TRBV3-1 (or the pseudogene TRBV3-2) and TRBJ2-3; D perhaps matches TRBD2 (6 bases). The V gene's germline CDR1 is LGHDT and CDR2 YNNKEL (reference sequence). The length of the CDR3 is 17 residues. V was cut by 3 bases and J by 6 bases, with 22 bases left in between. CDR3 in amino acids: CASSHVPGLGGWDTQYF. CDR3 sequence (DNA): TGTGCCAGCAGCCACGTACCGGGACTGGGTGGTTGGGATACGCAGTATTTT.

This sequence joins TRBV5-1 and TRBJ2-1; a possible D gene is TRBD1 (8 bases). The V end was cut by 4 bases, the J end by 5 bases, with 16 bases between. Germline CDR1 SGHRS, CDR2 YFSETQ. The CDR3 is 15 amino acids. The CDR3 DNA reads TGCGCCAGCAGCAGCACAGGGGGAGGGCACAATGAGCAGTTCTTC. Protein product: CASSSTGGGHNEQFF.

The chain links TRBV10-3 to TRBJ2-2; TRBD1 might be the D (5 bases). Trimming removed 8 bases at V and 0 bases at J, with 13 bases between. The CDR3 has 15 amino acids. Germline V gene lookup returns CDR1 ENHRY and CDR2 SYGVKD. CDR3 sequence reads: CAIPRTSSNTGELFF. In DNA form, the CDR3 reads TGTGCCATCCCTCGGACATCCTCGAACACCGGGGAGCTGTTTTTT.

In its sample, this clone was seen a few times. The gene calls are TRBV30 and TRBJ2-5; maybe TRBD1 (5 bases). There are 13 residues in the CDR3. Trimming removed 7 bases at V and 5 bases at J, with 17 bases between. Germline-derived CDR1 and CDR2 are GTSNPN and SVGIG (reference sequence). The CDR3 region is CASQGNSLETQYF. CDR3 bases: TGTGCCTCCCAGGGAAACTCGCTGGAGACCCAGTACTTC.

This chain joins TRBV5-4 and TRBJ1-1; TRBD1 matches 7 bases. V was clipped by 4 bases and J by 5 bases; unmatched bases: 11. Germline CDR1 is SGHNT and CDR2 is YYREEE (reference sequence). The CDR3 sequence is 15 residues long. Here the CDR3 DNA reads TGTGCCAGCAGCCCGAAAACAGGGGCGGGAACTGAAGCTTTCTTT. Translated, it gives CASSPKTGAGTEAFF.